This TCR beta chain emerged from a study of T cells after yellow fever vaccination. Study results and limitations: Once the booster was given, most primary-vaccination clones reappeared, at 95% to 97% for CD4 and roughly 91% for CD8. There was a possibility that FACS-sorted repertoires contained abundant clonotypes contaminating from the bulk population.

Researchers made TCR cDNA using 5'RACE template switching, and this step added a universal primer site and UMIs. TCRdb ran MiXCR on the 5' RACE reads and lists one entry per CDR3 protein. In the table there are around 68,000 distinct CDR3 sequences, about 7.2% of which are singletons. This clonotype has more than one count but fewer than ten. Its cognate antigen is unknown. Looked up from germline, CDR1 is LNHDA and CDR2 is SQIVND (reference sequence). V dropped 5 bases and J dropped 1 base, with 8 bases sitting between them. The CDR3 contains 13 residues. The clonotype was recovered from a man aged 18 to 30 who received the YFV17D yellow fever vaccine. The sequencing here drew on CD8+ T cells sorted from PBMCs, taken more than 8 days after the first yellow fever vaccination. V is TRBV19 and J is TRBJ1-1; D uncertain. The chain's CDR3 is CASSFGSNTEAFF. The CDR3 DNA reads as TGTGCCAGTAGTTTCGGGTCGAACACTGAAGCTTTCTTT.